A selection of T cell receptor beta chains follows, all from one sample in a study of monozygotic twins with inflammatory bowel disease. TCRdb re-called the 5' RACE reads and catalogs CDR3 proteins one per entry, DNA excluded. Across around 190,000 distinct CDR3 sequences, the top ten clones capture around 1.5% of the sample. Sequenced: blood. The receptor source for this set is a human donor with ulcerative colitis or Crohn's disease, or a healthy co-twin of an affected twin (not recorded which). Both conserved end residues are part of each CDR3.

TRBV6-5,TRBJ1-4,CASSSTGEKLFF
TRBV6-5,TRBJ2-7,CASSYSSGGAYEQYF
TRBV6-7,TRBJ2-2,CASSLGAPPGELFF
TRBV5-1,TRBJ2-2,CASKSGQTNTGELFF
TRBV15,TRBJ1-1,CATSVPGSGAFF
TRBV20-1,TRBJ1-5,CSAKERQGFDQPQHF
TRBV20-1,TRBJ1-1,CSAQGPSEAFF
TRBV5-1,TRBJ2-7,CASSLEWTPDAQYF
TRBV2,TRBJ2-1,CASSENNEQFF
TRBV27,TRBJ2-7,CASSPQVSSSEQYF
TRBV4-1,TRBJ2-3,CASSQEESADTQYF
TRBV7-2,TRBJ1-2,CASSPRGGNGYTF
TRBV7-9,TRBJ2-1,CASRPSGVYNEQFF
TRBV5-4,TRBJ1-4,CASSLGQGGGEKLFF
TRBV16,TRBJ1-3,CASSQETTGIGNTIYF
TRBV20-1,TRBJ1-1,CSARHPGTVGTEAFF
TRBV20-1,TRBJ2-1,CSARFSGGANNEQFF
TRBV6-1,TRBJ1-4,CASSPDRDPPSTNEKLFF
TRBV4-2,TRBJ2-1,CASSEERQRGDLYNEQFF